These 30 T cell receptor beta chains were sequenced from one sample in a study of Graves' ophthalmopathy and Graves' hyperthyroidism. Using RNA transcripts, the TCR beta CDR3 regions were amplified. RT-PCR with HTBI primers came first, then second-round multiplex PCR. Each CDR3 protein gets one entry after TCRdb re-called the multiplex PCR reads with MiXCR. The table records some 1.1 million distinct CDR3 sequences, about 38% of them present only once. The sequencing input was peripheral blood or thyroid tissue (not recorded which). Every receptor here comes from an adult man with Graves' hyperthyroidism.

This clonotype was counted only a few times. This rearrangement joins TRBV5-8 to TRBJ1-1; a weak D match, TRBD1 (6 bases). V was cut by 1 base and J by 4 bases, with 17 bases left in between. The CDR3 totals 16 residues. Germline V gene lookup returns CDR1 SGHTS and CDR2 YDEGEE. The CDR3 sequence is CASSLLTGRGATEAFF. The CDR3 nucleotides read TGTGCCAGCAGCTTGTTGACAGGCCGAGGGGCCACTGAAGCTTTCTTT.

This clonotype was recorded at least ten times. The V gene is TRBV20-1, the J gene TRBJ1-4; tentative D call: TRBD1 (5 bases). CDR1 is DFQATT and CDR2 is SNEGSKA in the germline V gene (reference sequence). The CDR3 spans 13 residues. Trimming stripped 7 bases from V and 5 bases from J, with 14 bases between. DNA of the CDR3: TGCAGTGTTGCGGGGGTATTGAATGAAAAACTGTTTTTT. This codes for CSVAGVLNEKLFF.

CDR3 coding DNA: TGTGCCAGCAGTAACGCCGGGACTAGCGCCTACGAGCAGTACTTC. Translated: CASSNAGTSAYEQYF. The V and J genes are TRBV12-3 or TRBV12-4 and TRBJ2-7; 10 bases map to TRBD2. The CDR3 has 15 amino acids. Unmatched junction bases numbered 6, after V lost 5 bases and J lost 2 bases.

This clonotype has ten or more counts. V gene TRBV19 combines with J gene TRBJ1-1, with D unclear. CDR3 length equals 13 residues. The germline gives CDR1 LNHDA, CDR2 SQIVND (reference sequence). V was clipped by 8 bases and J by 6 bases, with 16 bases between them. For the CDR3, the DNA is TGTGCCAGTCTCGGGCGGGGTGTCGCTGAAGCTTTCTTT. Protein product: CASLGRGVAEAFF.

This clonotype was found many times. DNA of the CDR3: TGTGCCAGCAGCCCGACATTCCTGTCCTATAATTCACCCCTCCACTTT. Amino acid sequence: CASSPTFLSYNSPLHF. V gene TRBV7-2 combines with J gene TRBJ1-6; D is uncertain. The length of the CDR3 is 16 residues. Trimming stripped 5 bases from V and 1 base from J, with 12 bases between. Looked up from germline, CDR1 is SGHTA and CDR2 is FQGNSA.

This clonotype has a count of ten or more. V and J are TRBV7-6 and TRBJ2-2; maybe TRBD1 (6 bases). The CDR3 length is 16 residues. The ends were cut back, 3 bases at V and 9 bases at J, with 20 bases in the middle. Germline CDR1 reads SGHVS; CDR2 reads FNYEAQ. The CDR3 protein is CASSFRSQGLNRELFF. DNA of the CDR3: TGTGCCAGCAGCTTTCGTTCACAGGGTCTTAACCGGGAGCTGTTTTTT.

The V and J genes are TRBV5-6 and TRBJ2-2; the D is unclear. V was cut by 1 base and J by 2 bases, with 18 bases left in between. CDR3 size: 18 residues. Germline lookup yields CDR1 SGHDT and CDR2 YYEEEE. As DNA, the CDR3 is TGTGCCAGCAGCTTGTTCTCCCAGTCGTGGAGTAACACCGGGGAGCTGTTTTTT. This translates into CASSLFSQSWSNTGELFF.

This clonotype has ten or more counts. The chain is built from TRBV7-2 and TRBJ2-7; 8 bases align to TRBD1. Trimming at V came to 2 bases and at J to 6 bases, leaving 6 bases not matched to a gene. The CDR3 runs to 14 residues. The germline CDR1 and CDR2 sequences are SGHTA and FQGNSA. The CDR3: CASSLTRDRIEQYF. Here the CDR3 DNA reads TGTGCCAGCAGCTTAACCCGGGACAGGATCGAGCAGTACTTC.

This clonotype appeared many times. The V call is TRBV24-1, the J call TRBJ2-5; no clear D gene. The CDR3 contains 14 residues. The germline V gene has CDR1 KGHDR and CDR2 SFDVKD. The V gene lost 1 base and the J gene lost 3 bases, with 8 bases spanning the gap. Here the CDR3 reads CATSDFRRKETQYF. CDR3 in DNA: TGTGCCACCAGTGATTTCCGACGGAAAGAGACCCAGTACTTC.

CDR3 residues: CASSNDRDRVLGNEKLFF. In DNA, the CDR3 is TGTGCCAGCAGTAATGACCGGGACAGGGTCTTGGGTAATGAAAAACTGTTTTTT. The chain carries TRBV25-1 and TRBJ1-4; 9 positions match TRBD1. The CDR3 loop spans 18 amino acids. Germline-derived CDR1 and CDR2 are MGHDK and SYGVNS. Unmatched junction bases numbered 14, after V lost 5 bases and J lost 4 bases.

A note on this clonotype: It may be a read error: a sequence one base away is much more abundant. The chain uses TRBV29-1 and TRBJ1-6; weak D call: TRBD1 (6 bases). The V end was cut by 4 bases, the J end by 0 bases, with 16 bases between. The CDR3 has 17 residues. The germline V gene has CDR1 SQVTM and CDR2 ANQGSEA. The CDR3 protein is CSVADLTGSSYNSPLHF. DNA of the CDR3: TGCAGCGTTGCAGATCTAACAGGGAGCTCCTATAATTCACCCCTCCACTTT.

For this clonotype: One base away lies a much larger clone, so this may be a sequencing read error. The chain links TRBV9 to TRBJ1-3; no reliable D call. CDR1 and CDR2 (germline): SGDLS, YYNGEE. V lost 0 bases and J 3 bases, leaving 10 bases between the germline ends. The CDR3 is made up of 15 amino acids. This CDR3 reads CASSVETRGGNTIYF. The CDR3, as DNA: TGTGCCAGCAGCGTAGAAACCAGAGGTGGAAACACCATATATTTT.

This clonotype was observed many times. The rearrangement joins TRBV2 to TRBJ2-7; no clear D. V was clipped by 4 bases and J by 2 bases, with 6 bases between them. The CDR3 length is 12 residues. Germline CDR1 and CDR2: SNHLY and FYNNEI. The CDR3: CASSATAYEQYF. Written as DNA, the CDR3 is TGTGCCAGCAGTGCAACAGCCTACGAGCAGTACTTC.

This clonotype has at least ten counts. The V gene is TRBV6-6, the J gene TRBJ1-1; D is undetermined. CDR3 length: 13 amino acids. With 3 bases removed from V and 3 bases from J, the gap between germline ends came to 8 bases. CDR1 is MNHNY, CDR2 SVGAGI, per germline (reference sequence). The DNA for the CDR3 is TGTGCCAGCAGTTATATTGGGGACACTGAAGCTTTCTTT. It codes for CASSYIGDTEAFF.

This clonotype was seen at least ten times. The chain is built from TRBV6-1 and TRBJ2-6; TRBD1 might be the D (6 bases). In germline, CDR1 is MNHNS, CDR2 SASEGT. V was cut by 8 bases and J by 0 bases, with 14 bases left in between. The CDR3 consists of 16 residues. The CDR3 reads CASSRTGNSGANVLTF. Here the CDR3 DNA reads TGTGCCAGCTCACGCACAGGGAACTCTGGGGCCAACGTCCTGACTTTC.

This clonotype has just a few counts. The rearrangement joins TRBV7-3 to TRBJ1-2; possibly TRBD1 for D (5 bases). The CDR3 sequence is 14 residues long. CDR1 and CDR2 from the germline V gene are SGHTA and FQGTGA. Trimming shortened V by 5 bases and J by 2 bases, and 12 bases separated the two germline ends. CDR3 bases: TGTGCCAGCAGCCAGACAGCCTCGAACTATGGCTACACCTTC. Protein product: CASSQTASNYGYTF.

Of note for this clonotype: Its ends do not fully match the called genes, so a read error is possible. The V call is TRBV5-1, the J call TRBJ2-7; D assignment may be TRBD1 or TRBD2 (5 bases each). The CDR3 is 16 residues long. Germline CDR1 and CDR2: SGHRS and YFSETQ. In DNA, the CDR3 is TGCGCCGGCAGCTTGCAATCCGGGGACCCAAGGGACGAGCAGTACTTC. Its protein product is CAGSLQSGDPRDEQYF.

Regarding this clonotype: An end of the junction differs from the germline gene, which may be a read error. The genes are TRBV5-5 and TRBJ2-7; no definite D call. The CDR3 has 16 residues. Germline CDR1 and CDR2: SGHKS and YYEKEE (reference sequence). CDR3 region: CASSQDGGRDSYEQYF. CDR3 nucleotides: TGCGCCAGCAGCCAAGACGGCGGTCGTGACTCCTACGAGCAGTACTTC.

This clonotype was found many times. The chain uses TRBV10-3 and TRBJ2-7, with 15 bases lining up with TRBD2. Trimming cost V 4 bases and J 2 bases; bases outside gene matches: 3. Germline V gene lookup returns CDR1 ENHRY and CDR2 SYGVKD. The CDR3 is 16 amino acids. The CDR3 DNA is TGTGCCATCAGTGTTGGACTAGCGGGAGGGGCCTACGAGCAGTACTTC. Encoded protein: CAISVGLAGGAYEQYF.

This clonotype was picked up many times. This chain joins TRBV2 and TRBJ2-7; D tentatively reads TRBD1 or TRBD2 (7 bases each). There are 14 residues in the CDR3. CDR1 and CDR2 (germline): SNHLY, FYNNEI. V lost 8 bases and J lost 0, with 14 bases in between. CDR3 region: CASRRGTASYEQYF. The DNA of the CDR3 is TGTGCCAGCCGGCGGGGGACAGCCTCCTACGAGCAGTACTTC.

This clonotype was detected a few times. This chain uses TRBV20-1 with TRBJ2-7; no firm D call. CDR3 length: 13 residues. The V gene's germline CDR1 is DFQATT and CDR2 SNEGSKA (reference sequence). The germline V and J ends were trimmed by 4 bases and 2 bases, with 12 bases remaining between them. DNA for the CDR3: TGCAGTGCTATGTGGGTGGGTACCTACGAGCAGTACTTC. Translated: CSAMWVGTYEQYF.

The rearrangement joins TRBV10-3 to TRBJ2-3; 8 bases are shared with TRBD2. The CDR3 sequence is 13 residues long. CDR1 is ENHRY, CDR2 SYGVKD, per germline. Trimming removed 7 bases from V and 4 bases from J; junction bases left unmatched: 4. CDR3 nucleotides: TGTGCCATCAATAGCGGGAAGGCAGATACGCAGTATTTT. Its translation is CAINSGKADTQYF.

Many counts were recorded for this clonotype. This chain uses TRBV7-9 with TRBJ1-6; D remains ambiguous. The germline CDR1 and CDR2 sequences are SEHNR and FQNEAQ (reference sequence). The length of the CDR3 is 14 residues. V shed 6 bases and J shed 8 bases, with 14 bases lying between them. The CDR3 coding sequence is TGTGCCAGCAGGACCGGAGCGAGAGATTCACCCCTCCACTTT. Protein sequence: CASRTGARDSPLHF. Looking up the rest from reference TRBV7-9 and TRBJ1-6 gives the full variable domain: DTGVSQNPRHKITKRGQNVTFRCDPISEHNRLYWYRQTLGQGPEFLTYFQNEAQLEKSRLLSDRFSAERPKGSFSTLEIQRTEQGDSAMYLCASRTGARDSPLHFGNGTRLTVT.

Only a few counts were recorded for this clonotype. The chain links TRBV5-1 to TRBJ2-5; 8 nucleotides match TRBD2. The CDR3 is made up of 15 amino acids. Germline V CDR1 and CDR2: SGHRS, YFSETQ. V gave up 2 bases and J gave up 2 bases; unmatched junction bases: 5. The CDR3 region is CASSFSGNLQETQYF. The CDR3 bases are TGCGCCAGCAGCTTTAGCGGGAACTTACAAGAGACCCAGTACTTC.

Many counts were recorded for this clonotype. CDR3 DNA: TGTGCCAGCAGCCAAGGGGCACACCGAGAGACCCAGTACTTC. Amino acid sequence: CASSQGAHRETQYF. V usage is TRBV14 and J usage is TRBJ2-5; D gene unclear. The CDR3 is 14 residues long. Germline lookup yields CDR1 SGHDN and CDR2 FVKESK. V lost 1 base to trimming and J lost 4 bases, with 10 bases between them.

Remarks on this clonotype: A clone one base away is much larger, so this may be a read error. The V and J genes are TRBV14 and TRBJ1-2; D ambiguous. The germline V gene encodes CDR1 SGHDN and CDR2 FVKESK. CDR3 length: 13 residues. Written as DNA, the CDR3 is TGTGCCGGCAGCCAAGTGGCAGGCAGTGGCTACACCTTC. Its translation: CAGSQVAGSGYTF. Full variable domain (rest looked up from reference TRBV14 and TRBJ1-2): EAGVTQFPSHSVIEKGQTVTLRCDPISGHDNLYWYRRVMGKEIKFLLHFVKESKQDESGMPNNRFLAERTGGTYSTLKVQPAELEDSGVYFCAGSQVAGSGYTFGSGTRLTVV.

This clonotype was seen only a few times. This sequence joins TRBV9 and TRBJ2-5; 10 bases fit TRBD1. The J call could be wrong; TRBJ2-7 is a better fit for the DNA end. CDR3 size: 14 residues. CDR1 is SGDLS, CDR2 YYNGEE, per germline. The DNA of the CDR3 is TGTGCCAGCAGCGTAGGGGACAGGGGTAACGAGCAGTACTTC. Its protein product is CASSVGDRGNEQYF.

The rearrangement links TRBV25-1 to TRBJ1-6; D is unclear. The CDR3 extends over 14 amino acids. Germline-derived CDR1 and CDR2 are MGHDK and SYGVNS. The germline V and J ends were trimmed by 7 bases and 7 bases, with 14 bases remaining between them. The CDR3 sequence: CASKAPGDNSPLHF. The CDR3 DNA follows: TGTGCCAGCAAAGCCCCAGGAGACAATTCACCCCTCCACTTT. The whole variable domain, remainder taken from reference TRBV25-1 and TRBJ1-6, is EADIYQTPRYLVIGTGKKITLECSQTMGHDKMYWYQQDPGMELHLIHYSYGVNSTEKGDLSSESTVSRIRTEHFPLTLESARPSHTSQYLCASKAPGDNSPLHFGNGTRLTVT.

The chain couples TRBV10-2 to TRBJ2-7, with TRBD1 as a possible D gene (5 bases). There are 14 residues in the CDR3. V was clipped by 7 bases and J by 3 bases, with 16 bases between them. CDR1 and CDR2 (germline): WSHSY, SAAADI. In nucleotides, the CDR3 is TGCGCCAGCAAACGTGGTCAGGGCGACTACGAGCAGTACTTC. Protein product: CASKRGQGDYEQYF.

Concerning this clonotype itself: This may arise from a read error, as a much more abundant clone is one base away. The J gene is TRBJ2-7, the V gene TRBV9; either TRBD1 or TRBD2 may fit D (6 bases each). Germline lookup yields CDR1 SGDLS and CDR2 YYNGEE. The length of the CDR3 is 14 residues. Trimming removed 0 bases from V and 6 bases from J, with 13 bases in between. CDR3 sequence: CASSVDTGAVEQYF. In nucleotides, the CDR3 is TGTGCCAGCAGCGTAGACACGGGGGCTGTCGAGCAGTACTTC.